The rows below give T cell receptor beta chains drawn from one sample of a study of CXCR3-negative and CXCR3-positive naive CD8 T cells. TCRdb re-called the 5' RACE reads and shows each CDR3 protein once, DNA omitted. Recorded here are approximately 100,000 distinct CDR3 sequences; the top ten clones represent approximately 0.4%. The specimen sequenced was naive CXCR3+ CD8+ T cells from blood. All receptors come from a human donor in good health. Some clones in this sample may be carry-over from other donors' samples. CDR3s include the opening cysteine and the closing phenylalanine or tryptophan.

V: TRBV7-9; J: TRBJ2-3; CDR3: CASSREEERDTQYF
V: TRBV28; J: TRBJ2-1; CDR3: CASSWIAGGTSSYNEQFF
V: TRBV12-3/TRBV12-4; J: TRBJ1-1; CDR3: CASSMNTEAFF
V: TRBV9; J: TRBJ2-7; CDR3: CASSGDYRGFHEQYF
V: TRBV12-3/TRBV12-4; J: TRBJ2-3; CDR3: CASSSGQDTDTQYF
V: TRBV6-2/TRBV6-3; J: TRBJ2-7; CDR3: CASNGLAGAGGDEQYF
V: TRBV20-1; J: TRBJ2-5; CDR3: CSARRRASAAYQETQYF
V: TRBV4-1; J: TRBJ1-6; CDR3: CASSQDNPSSYNSPLHF
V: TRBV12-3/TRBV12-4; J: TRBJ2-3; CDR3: CASSTTSGGATDTQYF
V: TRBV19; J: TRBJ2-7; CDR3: CASSQTLTYEQYF
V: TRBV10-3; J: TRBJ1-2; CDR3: CAINQGQGLYGYTF
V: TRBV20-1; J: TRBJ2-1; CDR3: CSASEAYNEQFF
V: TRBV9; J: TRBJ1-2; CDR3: CASSNTIQPRNYGYTF
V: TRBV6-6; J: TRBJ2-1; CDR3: CASSYSWLAGDINNEQFF
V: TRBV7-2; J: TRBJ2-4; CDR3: CASSLDASGYKNIQYF
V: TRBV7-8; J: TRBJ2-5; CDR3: CASSPTGTSGQETQYF
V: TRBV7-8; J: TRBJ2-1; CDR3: CASSLQGNEQFF
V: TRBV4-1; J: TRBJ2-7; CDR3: CASSLGPTYEQYF
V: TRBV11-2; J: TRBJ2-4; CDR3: CVSRGGVDIQYF
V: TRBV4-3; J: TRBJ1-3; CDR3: CASSQDPALGNTIYF
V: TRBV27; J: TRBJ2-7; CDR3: CASSLSRQGSYEQYF
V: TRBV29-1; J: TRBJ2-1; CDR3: CSVEGTYRGIYNEQFF
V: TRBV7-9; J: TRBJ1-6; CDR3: CASSLVTENSPLHF
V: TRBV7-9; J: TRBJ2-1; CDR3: CASSGLVPKQFF
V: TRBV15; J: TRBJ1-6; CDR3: CATSLGQGDNSPLHF
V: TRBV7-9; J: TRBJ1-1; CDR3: CASSVGTAEAFF
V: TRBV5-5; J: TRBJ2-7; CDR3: CASSLGDRVYEQYF
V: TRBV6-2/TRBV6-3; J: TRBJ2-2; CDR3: CASGGPNTGELFF
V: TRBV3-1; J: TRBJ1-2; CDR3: CASSQVSGDYGYTF
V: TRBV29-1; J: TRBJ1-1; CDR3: CSVEQATLPEAFF
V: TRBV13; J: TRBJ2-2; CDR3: CASSLGTNTGELFF
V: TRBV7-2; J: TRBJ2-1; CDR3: CASSVSRRDSPYNEQFF
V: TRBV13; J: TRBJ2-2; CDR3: CASSLRIPTGELFF
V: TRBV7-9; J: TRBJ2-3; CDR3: CASSPRARAGPGTDTQYF
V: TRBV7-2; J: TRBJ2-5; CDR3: CASSLADYRMETQYF
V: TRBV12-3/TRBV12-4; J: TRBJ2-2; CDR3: CASRLLPGKSRPTGELFF
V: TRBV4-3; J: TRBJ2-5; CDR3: CASSQDWGREETQYF
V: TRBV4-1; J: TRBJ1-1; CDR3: CASSQDLGVNTEAFF
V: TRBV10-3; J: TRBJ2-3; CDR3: CAISDQTSGGSTDTQYF
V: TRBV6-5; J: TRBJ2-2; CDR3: CASSYPRTGTDTGELFF
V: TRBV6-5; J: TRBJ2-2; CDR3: CASSYAGTGELFF
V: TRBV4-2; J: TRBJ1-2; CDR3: CASSQEGQGLGYTF
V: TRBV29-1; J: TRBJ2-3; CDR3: CSVAPGLAGASTDTQYF
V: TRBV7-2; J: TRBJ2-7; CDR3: CASSFRERVTYEQYF
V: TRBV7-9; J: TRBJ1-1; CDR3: CASSLPEQGLNTEAFF
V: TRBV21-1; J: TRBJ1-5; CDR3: CASSKGYHGEGTEINQPQHF
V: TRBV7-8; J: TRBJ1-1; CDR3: CASSLGGTGWMNTEAFF
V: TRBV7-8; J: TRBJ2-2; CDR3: CASSLQSNPNTGELFF
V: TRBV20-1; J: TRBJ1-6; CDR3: CSARDLLGNYNSPLHF
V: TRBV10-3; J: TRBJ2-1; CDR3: CAISDLADSYNEQFF
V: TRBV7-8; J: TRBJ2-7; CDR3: CASSDLGTGYYEQYF
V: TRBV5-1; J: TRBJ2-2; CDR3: CASSLLPGDIANTGELFF
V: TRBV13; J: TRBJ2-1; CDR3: CASSGPSWEQFF
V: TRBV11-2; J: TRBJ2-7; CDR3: CASSIGLAGDHEQYF
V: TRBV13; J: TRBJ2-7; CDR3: CASSLPLAGGSYEQYF